This TCR beta chain comes out of a study of blood T cells in healthy people across ages. Findings and caveats of the study: In these data, TCR beta diversity tracked strongly with naive T cell percentage.

This clonotype was seen a single time. As yet, its antigen is unknown. Primers used in a second PCR of about 6 to 11 cycles were a sample-barcoded 5' primer and a J-beta primer mix. Each TCR beta cDNA got a 12-nucleotide random molecular identifier. MiXCR, applied by TCRdb to the 5' RACE reads, yields one record per CDR3 protein. The repertoire holds around 710,000 distinct CDR3 sequences, with roughly 41% as singletons. Germline loops: CDR1 MDHEN, CDR2 SYDVKM. The CDR3 consists of 14 residues. No fewer than 6 million PBMCs went into each sample. The extraction recovered at least 6 micrograms of total RNA per sample.

The chain is built from TRBV28 and TRBJ2-5, with TRBD1 matching 8 bases. With the DNA end fitting TRBJ2-7 better, the J assignment may be wrong. Source material: blood. The TCR comes from a woman aged 55-75 years in good health. The CDR3 coding sequence is TGTGCCAGCAGGCGACAGGGGTCTGCGGGCGAGCAGTACTTC. It codes for CASRRQGSAGEQYF.